These 15 T cell receptor beta chains came from one sample sequenced in a study of shared clonotypes between healthy human individuals. Data came from immunoSEQ multiplex PCR; TCRdb stores just in-frame clones and leaves some out. This sample has 300,000 to 400,000 clones; about 74% occur once, and the top ten carry around 10%. The material sequenced was memory CD4+ T cells sorted from blood. Subset indicated: CD45RA-negative fraction. The receptors originated from a young man in good health.

This clone appeared a few times. This chain links TRBV7-2 with TRBJ2-2; D not certain. Germline CDR1 and CDR2: SGHTA and FQGNSA. The germline V and J ends were trimmed by 6 bases and 7 bases, with 18 bases remaining between them. The CDR3 sequence is 15 residues long. CDR3 loop: CASSSTTASYGELFF. The CDR3 DNA follows: TGTGCCAGCAGTTCAACCACAGCATCGTACGGGGAGCTGTTTTTT. Using reference TRBV7-2 and TRBJ2-2 for the parts outside the CDR3, the full variable domain is GAGVSQSPSNKVTEKGKDVELRCDPISGHTALYWYRQSLGQGLEFLIYFQGNSAPDKSGLPSDRFSAERTGGSVSTLTIQRTQQEDSAVYLCASSSTTASYGELFFGEGSRLTVL.

The CDR3 loop is CASSLSQASYEQYF. CDR3 DNA sequence: TGCGCCAGCAGCTTGAGTCAGGCGTCCTACGAGCAGTACTTC. V is TRBV5-1 and J is TRBJ2-7; D is unresolved. The CDR3 sequence is 14 residues long. Trimming pared 1 base from V and 1 base from J, leaving 9 bases between. Germline values: CDR1 SGHRS, CDR2 YFSETQ.

The genes are TRBV7-2 and TRBJ2-3; D is unclear. Germline CDR1 reads SGHTA; CDR2 reads FQGNSA. The CDR3 totals 15 residues. V lost 0 bases, J lost 0 bases, and 7 bases lay in between. The CDR3 loop is CASSLAGTSTDTQYF. The CDR3 coding sequence is TGTGCCAGCAGCTTAGCGGGAACTAGCACAGATACGCAGTATTTT.

This chain uses TRBV9 with TRBJ1-1; D possibly corresponds to TRBD1 (5 bases). This CDR3 is 13 amino acids long. The V and J ends lost 4 bases and 10 bases respectively, with 17 bases between them. Germline assignment: CDR1 SGDLS and CDR2 YYNGEE. The CDR3 nucleotides are TGTGCCAGCAGCCCGGGGCCGCATTCAAGAGCTTTCTTT. This gives the protein CASSPGPHSRAFF.

This clone came up a few times. The rearrangement links TRBV19 to TRBJ2-3, with a tentative D call TRBD2 (5 bases). The CDR3 is 13 amino acids. Germline V gives CDR1 LNHDA, CDR2 SQIVND (reference sequence). V lost 5 bases and J lost 8, with 14 bases in between. The CDR3 DNA sequence: TGTGCCAGTAGTCCCGACGGACTCCTTACGCAGTATTTT. Encoded protein: CASSPDGLLTQYF.

This chain joins TRBV5-1 and TRBJ1-3; D is unclear. CDR3 length: 14 amino acids. V was clipped by 8 bases and J by 0 bases, with 12 bases between them. Germline assignment: CDR1 SGHRS and CDR2 YFSETQ. CDR3 DNA sequence: TGCGCCAGTGAAGCGGTGAGCTCTGGAAACACCATATATTTT. It yields the protein CASEAVSSGNTIYF.

The chain joins TRBV7-2 to TRBJ2-4; TRBD2 is a possible D gene (5 bases). Germline loops: CDR1 SGHTA, CDR2 FQGNSA. V lost 0 bases and J 7 bases, leaving 7 bases between the germline ends. This CDR3 contains 13 residues. CDR3: CASSLARRNIQYF. CDR3 sequence (DNA): TGTGCCAGCAGCTTAGCGCGGAGGAACATTCAGTACTTC.

The chain couples TRBV19 to TRBJ2-2, with 8 bases aligning to TRBD1. There are 14 residues in the CDR3. Germline V CDR1 and CDR2: LNHDA, SQIVND (reference sequence). The junction had 4 bases not matched to a gene; V was cut back by 4 bases and J by 6 bases. CDR3 in amino acids: CASSTSGGPGELFF. For the CDR3, the DNA is TGTGCCAGTAGTACCTCAGGGGGCCCCGGGGAGCTGTTTTTT. The full variable domain, completed using reference TRBV19 and TRBJ2-2, is DGGITQSPKYLFRKEGQNVTLSCEQNLNHDAMYWYRQDPGQGLRLIYYSQIVNDFQKGDIAEGYSVSREKKESFPLTVTSAQKNPTAFYLCASSTSGGPGELFFGEGSRLTVL.

The CDR3 DNA reads as TGTGCCAGCATGCAGGGTGGCCGTATCTCTGGAAACACCATATATTTT. This gives the protein CASMQGGRISGNTIYF. V is TRBV2 and J is TRBJ1-3, with D possibly being TRBD1 (5 bases). V lost 7 bases to trimming and J lost 0 bases, with 16 bases between them. CDR1 SNHLY and CDR2 FYNNEI come from the germline V gene. This CDR3 is 16 amino acids long.

The chain recombines TRBV4-3 with TRBJ2-1; no clear D gene. Germline CDR1 and CDR2: LGHNA and YSLEER. The CDR3 consists of 14 residues. V lost 0 bases to trimming and J lost 7 bases, with 10 bases between them. CDR3 sequence (DNA): TGCGCCAGCAGCCAAGACAGCGCTTCTAATGAGCAGTTCTTC. Encoded protein: CASSQDSASNEQFF.

The chain recombines TRBV11-3 with TRBJ2-3, with TRBD1 as a possible D gene (6 bases). V lost 5 bases and J lost 2, with 14 bases in between. Per germline, CDR1 SGHNT and CDR2 YENEEA. This CDR3 is 15 amino acids long. DNA for the CDR3: TGTGCCAGCAGCCAACCGACAGGCCTCACAGATACGCAGTATTTT. It is translated as CASSQPTGLTDTQYF.

This sequence joins TRBV11-3 and TRBJ1-5; D unclear. This CDR3 has 16 residues. Trimming stripped 2 bases from V and 3 bases from J, with 14 bases between. Per germline, CDR1 SGHNT and CDR2 YENEEA. CDR3 region: CASSLIRQAFNQPQHF. The CDR3 region has the DNA TGTGCCAGCAGCTTAATACGGCAGGCGTTCAATCAGCCCCAGCATTTT.

The sample holds a few counts of this clone. J is TRBJ1-3 and V is TRBV2; possible D gene TRBD1, 6 bases. This CDR3 has 13 amino acids. The V gene's germline CDR1 is SNHLY and CDR2 FYNNEI. With 6 bases removed from V and 1 base from J, the gap between germline ends came to 7 bases. The CDR3 sequence is CASRGGSGNTIYF. DNA for the CDR3: TGTGCCAGCAGAGGGGGGTCTGGAAACACCATATATTTT. The full variable domain, with the rest looked up from reference TRBV2 and TRBJ1-3, is EPEVTQTPSHQVTQMGQEVILRCVPISNHLYFYWYRQILGQKVEFLVSFYNNEISEKSEIFDDQFSVERPDGSNFTLKIRSTKLEDSAMYFCASRGGSGNTIYFGEGSWLTVV.

This clone was detected a few times. The chain combines TRBV7-9 with TRBJ2-1; 9 bases match TRBD2. V dropped 3 bases and J dropped 9; count of bases not matched to a gene: 3. From germline, CDR1 is SEHNR and CDR2 FQNEAQ (reference sequence). The CDR3 totals 13 residues. Here the CDR3 DNA reads TGTGCCAGCAGCTTCGGCGGGAGGGGTGAGCAGTTCTTC. Protein sequence: CASSFGGRGEQFF.

This clone came up a few times. This chain uses TRBV12-1 with TRBJ1-5. TRBV12-1 is classified as a pseudogene. The CDR3 length is 12 residues. CDR3 residues: CASSFGHQPQHF. DNA of the CDR3: TGTGCCAGCAGCTTTGGTCATCAGCCCCAGCATTTT.